Presented here are 2 T cell receptor beta chains from one specimen sequenced in a study of blood T cell repertoires in COVID-19. Clones were read by immunoSEQ multiplex PCR, and TCRdb kept only the in-frame ones, dropping some. The table lists some 250,000 clones, 80% to 90% of them singletons, with 1.9% in the top ten. The sequenced sample was PBMCs or T cells enriched from blood (not recorded which). The receptors shown here come from a woman aged 45-65 years who had recovered from COVID-19.

The V and J genes are TRBV3-1 (or the pseudogene TRBV3-2) and TRBJ2-2; possibly TRBD1 for D (5 bases). Trimming stripped 4 bases from V and 6 bases from J, with 21 bases between. The CDR3 extends over 17 amino acids. In germline, CDR1 is LGHDT, CDR2 YNNKEL (reference sequence). The CDR3 loop reads CASSPLQGEKSAGELFF. CDR3 coding DNA: TGTGCCAGCAGCCCCTTGCAGGGTGAAAAAAGCGCCGGGGAGCTGTTTTTT.

V is TRBV10-3 and J is TRBJ2-1; 12 bases match TRBD2. J lost 1 base, V lost 6 bases, and 4 bases had no gene match. Germline V lookup: CDR1 ENHRY, CDR2 SYGVKD. This CDR3 comprises 16 residues. In DNA form, the CDR3 reads TGTGCCATCAGCCAGACTAGCGGGAGTTCCTACAATGAGCAGTTCTTC. It codes for CAISQTSGSSYNEQFF.